These 10 T cell receptor beta chains were sequenced from one sample in a study of T cell responses to AZD1222 COVID-19 vaccine. Repertoires were generated with immunoSEQ multiplex PCR, while TCRdb's copy carries only in-frame clones and drops some. The table shows around 200,000 clones, with 80% to 95% occurring only once. Sequenced here: peripheral blood, sampled on day 0 of AZD1222 vaccination. The receptors were gathered from an adult in good health.

The J gene is TRBJ2-2, the V gene TRBV11-2, with a tentative D call TRBD2 (5 bases). Germline V gives CDR1 SGHAT, CDR2 FQNNGV. V lost 0 bases, J lost 7 bases, and 9 bases lay in between. The CDR3 has 14 amino acids. CDR3 sequence (DNA): TGTGCCAGCAGCTTAGAGAATCGGGACGGGGAGCTGTTTTTT. Translated: CASSLENRDGELFF.

The chain couples TRBV6-5 to TRBJ1-1, with D possibly being TRBD1 (5 bases). The CDR3 runs to 14 residues. Trimming left V 8 bases short and J 1 base short, with 14 bases between. Germline lookup yields CDR1 MNHEY and CDR2 SVGAGI. This chain's CDR3 is CASRSRQGNTEAFF. CDR3 sequence (DNA): TGTGCCAGCCGGAGTAGGCAGGGGAACACTGAAGCTTTCTTT.

The chain has TRBV30 and TRBJ1-1; a weak D match, TRBD1 (5 bases). V was pared by 4 bases and J by 4 bases, with 25 bases between. CDR1 is GTSNPN and CDR2 is SVGIG in the germline V gene (reference sequence). The CDR3 is 17 amino acids. Written as DNA, the CDR3 is TGTGCCTGGATGGAGTATCAGGGTCGAAAGAGAAGCACTGAAGCTTTCTTT. It yields the protein CAWMEYQGRKRSTEAFF. The full variable domain, its missing parts supplied by reference TRBV30 and TRBJ1-1, is SQTIHQWPATLVQPVGSPLSLECTVEGTSNPNLYWYRQAAGRGLQLLFYSVGIGQISSEVPQNLSASRPQDRQFILSSKKLLLSDSGFYLCAWMEYQGRKRSTEAFFGQGTRLTVV.

This clone was seen once. The genes are TRBV11-2 and TRBJ2-2; 8 nucleotides align to TRBD1. Germline CDR1 is SGHAT and CDR2 is FQNNGV. There are 14 residues in the CDR3. The junction had 2 bases not matched to a gene; V was cut back by 3 bases and J by 5 bases. The CDR3 nucleotides read TGTGCCAGCAGCTTGCAGGGGGCTACCGGGGAGCTGTTTTTT. Translated: CASSLQGATGELFF.

The chain couples TRBV4-1 to TRBJ1-1, with D possibly being TRBD1 (6 bases). The CDR3 is 15 amino acids. V gave up 1 base and J gave up 1 base, with 10 bases separating them. The germline V gene has CDR1 MGHRA and CDR2 YSYEKL. CDR3 in amino acids: CASSQVTGQNTEAFF. CDR3 nucleotide sequence: TGCGCCAGCAGCCAAGTGACAGGACAGAACACTGAAGCTTTCTTT.

This chain joins TRBV19 and TRBJ1-1; no reliable D call. There are 14 residues in the CDR3. V lost 7 bases to trimming and J lost 2 bases, with 14 bases between them. Germline V gene sequence: CDR1 LNHDA, CDR2 SQIVND (reference sequence). The CDR3 protein is CASIGQPANTEAFF. Written as DNA, the CDR3 is TGTGCCAGTATAGGGCAGCCAGCAAACACTGAAGCTTTCTTT.

The gene calls are TRBV15 and TRBJ1-1, with D uncertain. V was pared by 0 bases and J by 8 bases, with 7 bases between. The CDR3 runs to 12 residues. Germline values: CDR1 LNHNV, CDR2 YYDKDF (reference sequence). Here the CDR3 reads CATSREGWEAFF. DNA for the CDR3: TGTGCCACCAGCAGAGAGGGGTGGGAAGCTTTCTTT.

The chain is built from TRBV7-2 and TRBJ1-4, with TRBD1 as a possible D gene (6 bases). Per germline, CDR1 SGHTA and CDR2 FQGNSA. The V and J ends lost 1 base and 5 bases respectively, with 11 bases between them. The CDR3 is 15 amino acids. The CDR3 sequence: CASSLVTGLNEKLFF. The CDR3 DNA sequence: TGTGCCAGCAGCTTAGTGACAGGCTTGAATGAAAAACTGTTTTTT.

The CDR3 coding sequence is TGCAGCGGGGGGGGGACACCCCGCACAGATACGCAGTATTTT. Its translation is CSGGGTPRTDTQYF. The chain couples TRBV29-1 to TRBJ2-3; weak D call: TRBD2 (7 bases). This CDR3 region has 14 residues. The V end was cut by 7 bases, the J end by 1 base, with 15 bases between. Per the germline V gene, CDR1 is SQVTM and CDR2 is ANQGSEA.

V is TRBV7-7 and J is TRBJ2-2, with 9 bases identical to TRBD2. This CDR3 spans 15 amino acids. The germline V gene encodes CDR1 SSHAT and CDR2 FNYEAQ (reference sequence). V trimming: 5 bases; J trimming: 4 bases; junction bases outside the gene matches: 5. The CDR3 sequence: CASSPRTSVTGELFF. Here the CDR3 DNA reads TGTGCCAGCAGCCCGCGGACTAGCGTCACCGGGGAGCTGTTTTTT.